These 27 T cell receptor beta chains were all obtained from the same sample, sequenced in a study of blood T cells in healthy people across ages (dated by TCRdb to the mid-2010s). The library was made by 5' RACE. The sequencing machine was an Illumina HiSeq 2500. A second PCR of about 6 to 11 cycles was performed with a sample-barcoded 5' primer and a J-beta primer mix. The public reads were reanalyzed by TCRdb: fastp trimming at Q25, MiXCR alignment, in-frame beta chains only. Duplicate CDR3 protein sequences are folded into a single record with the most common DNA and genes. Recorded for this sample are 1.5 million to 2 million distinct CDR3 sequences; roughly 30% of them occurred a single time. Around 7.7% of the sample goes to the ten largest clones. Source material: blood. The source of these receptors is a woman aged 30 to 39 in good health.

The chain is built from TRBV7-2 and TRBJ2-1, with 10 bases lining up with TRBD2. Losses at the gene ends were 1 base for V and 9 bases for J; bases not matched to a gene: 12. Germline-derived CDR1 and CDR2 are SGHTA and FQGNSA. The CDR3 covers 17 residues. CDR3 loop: CASSLDGAKREGREQFF. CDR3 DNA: TGTGCCAGCAGCTTAGATGGGGCTAAGCGGGAGGGCCGTGAGCAGTTCTTC.

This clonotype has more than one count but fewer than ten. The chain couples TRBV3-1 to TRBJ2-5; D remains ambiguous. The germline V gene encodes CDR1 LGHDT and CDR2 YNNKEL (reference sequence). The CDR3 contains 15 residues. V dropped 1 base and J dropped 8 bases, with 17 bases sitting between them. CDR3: CASSQVRTSGVTQYF. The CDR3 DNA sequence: TGTGCCAGCAGCCAAGTCAGGACGTCCGGAGTTACCCAGTACTTC.

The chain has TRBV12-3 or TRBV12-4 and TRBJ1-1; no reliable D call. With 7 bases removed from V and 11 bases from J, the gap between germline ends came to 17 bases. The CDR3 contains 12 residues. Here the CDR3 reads CASTSSPWAAFF. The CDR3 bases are TGTGCCAGCACCTCAAGTCCGTGGGCGGCTTTCTTT.

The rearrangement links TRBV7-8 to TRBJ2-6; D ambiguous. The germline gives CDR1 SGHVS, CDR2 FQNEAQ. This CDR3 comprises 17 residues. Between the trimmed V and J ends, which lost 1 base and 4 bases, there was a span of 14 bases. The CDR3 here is CASSLDTVSSGANVLTF. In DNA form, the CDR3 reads TGTGCCAGCAGCTTAGACACGGTTAGCTCCGGGGCCAACGTCCTGACTTTC.

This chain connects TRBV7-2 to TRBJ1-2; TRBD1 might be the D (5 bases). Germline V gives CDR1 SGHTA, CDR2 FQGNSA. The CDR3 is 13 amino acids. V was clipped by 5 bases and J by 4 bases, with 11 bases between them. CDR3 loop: CASSMTASYGYTF. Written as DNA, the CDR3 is TGTGCCAGCAGCATGACAGCGAGCTATGGCTACACCTTC. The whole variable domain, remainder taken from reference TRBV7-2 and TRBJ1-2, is GAGVSQSPSNKVTEKGKDVELRCDPISGHTALYWYRQSLGQGLEFLIYFQGNSAPDKSGLPSDRFSAERTGGSVSTLTIQRTQQEDSAVYLCASSMTASYGYTFGSGTRLTVV.

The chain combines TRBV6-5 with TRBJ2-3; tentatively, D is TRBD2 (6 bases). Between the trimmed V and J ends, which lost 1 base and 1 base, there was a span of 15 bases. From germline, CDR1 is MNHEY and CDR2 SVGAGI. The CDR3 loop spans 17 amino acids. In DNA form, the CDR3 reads TGTGCCAGCAGTTACTTCGCCGGGACTCTGCGCACAGATACGCAGTATTTT. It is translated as CASSYFAGTLRTDTQYF.

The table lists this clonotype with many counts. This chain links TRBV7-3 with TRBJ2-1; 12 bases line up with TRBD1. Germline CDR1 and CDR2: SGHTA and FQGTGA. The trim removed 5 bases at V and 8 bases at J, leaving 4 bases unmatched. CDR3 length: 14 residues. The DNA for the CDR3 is TGTGCCAGCAGCCCGGGACAGGGGGCGTATGAGCAGTTCTTC. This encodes CASSPGQGAYEQFF.

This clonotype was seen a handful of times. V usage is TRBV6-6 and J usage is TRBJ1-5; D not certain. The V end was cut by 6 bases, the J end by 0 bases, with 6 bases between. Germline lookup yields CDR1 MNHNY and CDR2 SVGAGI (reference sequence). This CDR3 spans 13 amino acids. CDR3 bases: TGTGCCAGCAGAGACCTTAGCAATCAGCCCCAGCATTTT. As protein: CASRDLSNQPQHF.

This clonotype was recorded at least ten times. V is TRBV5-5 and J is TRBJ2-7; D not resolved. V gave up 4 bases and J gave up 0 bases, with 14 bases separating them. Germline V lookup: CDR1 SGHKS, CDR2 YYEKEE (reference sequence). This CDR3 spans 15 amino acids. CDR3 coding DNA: TGTGCCAGCAGCCGCTCCGTCGGGTACTCCTACGAGCAGTACTTC. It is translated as CASSRSVGYSYEQYF.

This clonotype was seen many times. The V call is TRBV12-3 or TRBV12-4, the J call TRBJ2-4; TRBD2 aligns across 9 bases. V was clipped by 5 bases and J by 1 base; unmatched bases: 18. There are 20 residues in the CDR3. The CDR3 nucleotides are TGTGCCAGCAGTGGACCATTTTTGGGTAGCGGGAGAAGTGCCAAAAACATTCAGTACTTC. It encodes CASSGPFLGSGRSAKNIQYF.

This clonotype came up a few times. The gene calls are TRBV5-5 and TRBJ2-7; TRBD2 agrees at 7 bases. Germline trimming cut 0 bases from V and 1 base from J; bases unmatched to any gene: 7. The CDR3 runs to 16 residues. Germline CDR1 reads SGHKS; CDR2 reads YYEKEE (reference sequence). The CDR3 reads CASSLAWRESSYEQYF. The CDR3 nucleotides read TGTGCCAGCAGCTTGGCCTGGCGGGAGAGTTCCTACGAGCAGTACTTC.

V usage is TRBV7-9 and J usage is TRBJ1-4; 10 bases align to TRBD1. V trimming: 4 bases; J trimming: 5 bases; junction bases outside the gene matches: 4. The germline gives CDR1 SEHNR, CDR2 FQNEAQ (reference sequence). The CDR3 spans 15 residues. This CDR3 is CASSSDRGRNEKLFF. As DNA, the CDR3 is TGTGCCAGCAGCTCGGACAGGGGGAGAAATGAAAAACTGTTTTTT.

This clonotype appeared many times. CDR3 protein: CASSLRQGTYNEQFF. The CDR3 nucleotides read TGTGCCAGCAGCTTACGGCAGGGGACCTACAATGAGCAGTTCTTC. V and J are TRBV7-9 and TRBJ2-1; possible D gene TRBD1, 6 bases. Per germline, CDR1 SEHNR and CDR2 FQNEAQ (reference sequence). This CDR3 has 15 residues. The germline V and J ends were trimmed by 2 bases and 2 bases, with 10 bases remaining between them.

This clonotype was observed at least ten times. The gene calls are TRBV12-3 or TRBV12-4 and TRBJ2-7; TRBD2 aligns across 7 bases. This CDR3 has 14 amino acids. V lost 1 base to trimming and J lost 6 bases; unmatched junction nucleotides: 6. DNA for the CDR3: TGTGCCAGCAGTTTAGGCGGGAGCTCGCTCGAGCAGTACTTC. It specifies CASSLGGSSLEQYF.

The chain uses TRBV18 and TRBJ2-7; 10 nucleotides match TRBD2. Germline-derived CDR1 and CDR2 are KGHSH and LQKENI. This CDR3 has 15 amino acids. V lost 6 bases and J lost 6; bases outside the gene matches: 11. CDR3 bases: TGTGCCAGCTCGCCCCTTCGAAGCGGGAGGGGCGAGCAGTACTTC. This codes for CASSPLRSGRGEQYF. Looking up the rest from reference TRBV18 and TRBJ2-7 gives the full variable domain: NAGVMQNPRHLVRRRGQEARLRCSPMKGHSHVYWYRQLPEEGLKFMVYLQKENIIDESGMPKERFSAEFPKEGPSILRIQQVVRGDSAAYFCASSPLRSGRGEQYFGPGTRLTVT.

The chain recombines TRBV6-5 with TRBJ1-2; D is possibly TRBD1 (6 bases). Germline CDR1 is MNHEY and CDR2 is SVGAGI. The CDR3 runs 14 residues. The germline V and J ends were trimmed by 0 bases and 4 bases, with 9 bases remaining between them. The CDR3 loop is CASSYSGAGYGYTF. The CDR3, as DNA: TGTGCCAGCAGTTACTCGGGGGCAGGCTATGGCTACACCTTC.

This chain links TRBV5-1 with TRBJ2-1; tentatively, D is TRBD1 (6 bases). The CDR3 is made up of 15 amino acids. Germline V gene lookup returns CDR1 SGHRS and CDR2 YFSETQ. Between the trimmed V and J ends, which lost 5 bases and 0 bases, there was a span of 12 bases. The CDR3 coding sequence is TGCGCCAGCAGATTTCAGGGGTCCTCCTACAATGAGCAGTTCTTC. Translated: CASRFQGSSYNEQFF.

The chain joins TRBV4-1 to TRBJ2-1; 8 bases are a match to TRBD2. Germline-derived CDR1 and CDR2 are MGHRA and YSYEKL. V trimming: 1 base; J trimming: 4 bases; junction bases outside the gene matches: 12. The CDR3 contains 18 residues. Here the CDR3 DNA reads TGCGCCAGCAGCCAAGGTTTCTCGGGAGGGCCTCCATACAATGAGCAGTTCTTC. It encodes CASSQGFSGGPPYNEQFF.

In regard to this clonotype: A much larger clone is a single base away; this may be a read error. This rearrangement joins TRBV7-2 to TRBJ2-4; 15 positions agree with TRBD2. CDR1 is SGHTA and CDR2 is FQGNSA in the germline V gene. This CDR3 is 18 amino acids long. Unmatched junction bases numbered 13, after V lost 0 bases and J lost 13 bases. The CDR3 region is CASSLAGTSGRSMNEQYF. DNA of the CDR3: TGTGCCAGCAGCTTAGCCGGGACTAGCGGGAGGTCTATGAATGAGCAGTACTTC.

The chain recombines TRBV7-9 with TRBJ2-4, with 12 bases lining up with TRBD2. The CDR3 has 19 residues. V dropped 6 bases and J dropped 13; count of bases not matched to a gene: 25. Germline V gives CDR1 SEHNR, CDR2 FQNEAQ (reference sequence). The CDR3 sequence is CASSFPRTSGTSSYNEQYF. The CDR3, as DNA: TGTGCCAGCAGTTTCCCTCGGACTAGCGGGACTTCCTCATACAATGAGCAGTACTTC. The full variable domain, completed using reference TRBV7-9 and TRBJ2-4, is DTGVSQNPRHKITKRGQNVTFRCDPISEHNRLYWYRQTLGQGPEFLTYFQNEAQLEKSRLLSDRFSAERPKGSFSTLEIQRTEQGDSAMYLCASSFPRTSGTSSYNEQYFGAGTRLSVL.

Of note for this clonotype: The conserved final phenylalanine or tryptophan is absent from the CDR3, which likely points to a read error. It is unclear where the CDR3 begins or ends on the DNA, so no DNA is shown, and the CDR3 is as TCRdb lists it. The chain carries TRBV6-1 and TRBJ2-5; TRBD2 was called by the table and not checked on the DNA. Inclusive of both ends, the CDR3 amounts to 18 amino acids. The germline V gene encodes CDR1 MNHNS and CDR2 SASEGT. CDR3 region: CASSPPDRSGRTTRDPVL.

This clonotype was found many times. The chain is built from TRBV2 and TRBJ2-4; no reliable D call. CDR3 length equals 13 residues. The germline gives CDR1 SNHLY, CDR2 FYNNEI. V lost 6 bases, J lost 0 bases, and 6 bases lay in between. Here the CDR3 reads CASRTLAKNIQYF. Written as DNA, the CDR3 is TGTGCCAGCAGGACCCTAGCCAAAAACATTCAGTACTTC.

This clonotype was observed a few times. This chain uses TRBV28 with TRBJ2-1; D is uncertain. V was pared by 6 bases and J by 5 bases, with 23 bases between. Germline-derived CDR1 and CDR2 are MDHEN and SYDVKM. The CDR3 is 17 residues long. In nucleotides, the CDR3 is TGTGCCAGCAGCCGAAGGGTCCGCAGCATTGCTCACAATGAGCAGTTCTTC. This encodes CASSRRVRSIAHNEQFF.

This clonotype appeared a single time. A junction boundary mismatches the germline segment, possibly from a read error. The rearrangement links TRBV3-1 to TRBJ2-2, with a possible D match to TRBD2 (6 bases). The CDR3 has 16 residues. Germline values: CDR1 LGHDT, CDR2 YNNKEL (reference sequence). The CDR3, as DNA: TGTGCCAGCAGCCTAAGCCAGGACTACAGGACCGGGGAGCGGTTTTTT. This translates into CASSLSQDYRTGERFF.

CDR3 in amino acids: CASSQNRYSPLHF. The CDR3 region has the DNA TGTGCCAGCAGCCAAAACAGATATTCACCCCTCCACTTT. The rearrangement links TRBV4-2 to TRBJ1-6, with D uncertain. V dropped 2 bases and J dropped 8 bases, with 7 bases sitting between them. This CDR3 comprises 13 residues. Germline values: CDR1 LGHNA, CDR2 YNFKEQ.

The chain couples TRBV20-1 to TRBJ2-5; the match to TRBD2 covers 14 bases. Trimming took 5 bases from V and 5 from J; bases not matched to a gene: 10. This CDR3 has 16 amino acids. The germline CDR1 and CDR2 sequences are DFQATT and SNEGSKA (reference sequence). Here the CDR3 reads CSAYGTSGGLDETQYF. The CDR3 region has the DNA TGCAGTGCTTACGGGACTAGCGGGGGCCTAGATGAGACCCAGTACTTC.

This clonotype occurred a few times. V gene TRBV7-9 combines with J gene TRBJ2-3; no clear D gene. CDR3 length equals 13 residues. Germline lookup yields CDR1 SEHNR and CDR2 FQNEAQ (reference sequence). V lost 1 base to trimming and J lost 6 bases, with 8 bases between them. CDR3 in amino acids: CASSLVKPDTQYF. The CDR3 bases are TGTGCCAGCAGCTTAGTGAAACCTGATACGCAGTATTTT. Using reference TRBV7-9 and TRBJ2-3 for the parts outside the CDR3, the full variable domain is DTGVSQNPRHKITKRGQNVTFRCDPISEHNRLYWYRQTLGQGPEFLTYFQNEAQLEKSRLLSDRFSAERPKGSFSTLEIQRTEQGDSAMYLCASSLVKPDTQYFGPGTRLTVL.